The 15 T cell receptor beta chains below come from one sample, sequenced in a study of cytomegalovirus exposure and HLA in healthy donors. Some clones are missing from TCRdb's copy, which holds only in-frame ones; the method was immunoSEQ multiplex PCR. The sample has more than 80,000 clones, about nine tenths seen once; the top ten hold roughly 2%. Source material: PBMCs. The receptors here all came from a woman aged 18-29 years in good health and CMV-seropositive.

Comment on this clone: Other DNA variants within this sample encode the same CDR3. This chain joins TRBV27 and TRBJ1-6; D perhaps matches TRBD1 (5 bases). CDR1 is MNHEY, CDR2 SMNVEV, per germline (reference sequence). V was trimmed by 2 bases and J by 7 bases, leaving 6 bases between them. The CDR3 has 13 residues. In DNA form, the CDR3 reads TGTGCCAGCAGTTTACAGGGAAATTCACCCCTCCACTTT. Protein product: CASSLQGNSPLHF.

The DNA of the CDR3 is TGTGCCAGCAGTATCCGGGGGACCCACTACGAGCAGTACTTC. Translation: CASSIRGTHYEQYF. The chain carries TRBV28 and TRBJ2-7, with D perhaps matching TRBD2 (6 bases). The V end lost 5 bases, the J end lost 3 bases, and 14 bases lay between the germline ends. CDR1 is MDHEN, CDR2 SYDVKM, per germline. The CDR3 is made up of 14 amino acids.

V gene TRBV7-9 combines with J gene TRBJ1-6; 8 nucleotides line up with TRBD1. V was clipped by 5 bases and J by 7 bases; unmatched bases: 7. The germline gives CDR1 SEHNR, CDR2 FQNEAQ (reference sequence). The CDR3 is made up of 15 amino acids. In DNA, the CDR3 is TGTGCCAGCAGCCGACCGGACAGGGAAAATTCACCCCTCCACTTT. It encodes CASSRPDRENSPLHF.

This clone has a single count. V is TRBV5-1 and J is TRBJ2-5, with 7 bases that match TRBD2. V dropped 4 bases and J dropped 5; count of bases not matched to a gene: 8. In germline, CDR1 is SGHRS, CDR2 YFSETQ. The CDR3 sequence is 14 residues long. The CDR3 is CASSPREGMETQYF. In DNA, the CDR3 is TGCGCCAGCAGCCCTAGGGAGGGCATGGAGACCCAGTACTTC.

This clone appeared a single time. J is TRBJ1-4 and V is TRBV6-6; D may be TRBD1 (5 bases). CDR1 and CDR2 (germline): MNHNY, SVGAGI (reference sequence). CDR3 length: 13 residues. Between the trimmed V and J ends, which lost 11 bases and 6 bases, there was a span of 16 bases. CDR3 region: CAAKRGNHEKLFF. DNA of the CDR3: TGTGCCGCGAAAAGGGGTAACCATGAAAAACTGTTTTTT.

The rearrangement joins TRBV11-2 to TRBJ1-6, with TRBD1 matching over 9 bases. V trimming: 3 bases; J trimming: 5 bases; junction bases outside the gene matches: 2. The CDR3 extends over 15 amino acids. CDR1 and CDR2 (germline): SGHAT, FQNNGV. In nucleotides, the CDR3 is TGTGCCAGCAGCTTTCGGGACAGGGATAATTCACCCCTCCACTTT. This codes for CASSFRDRDNSPLHF.

This rearrangement joins TRBV18 to TRBJ1-4, with a tentative D call TRBD1 (5 bases). Between the trimmed V and J ends, which lost 4 bases and 0 bases, there was a span of 9 bases. Germline CDR1 and CDR2: KGHSH and LQKENI. The CDR3 has 15 amino acids. CDR3 loop: CASSRQGATNEKLFF. Here the CDR3 DNA reads TGTGCCAGCTCACGGCAGGGCGCAACTAATGAAAAACTGTTTTTT.

The chain joins TRBV28 to TRBJ1-3; 7 bases are a match to TRBD1. Per germline, CDR1 MDHEN and CDR2 SYDVKM. The CDR3 spans 15 residues. After removal of 6 bases from V and 0 bases from J, the junction contained 5 bases not matched to a gene. CDR3 residues: CASSRDSFSGNTIYF. CDR3 sequence (DNA): TGTGCCAGCAGCAGGGACAGCTTCTCTGGAAACACCATATATTTT.

V usage is TRBV7-2 and J usage is TRBJ2-3; a weak D match, TRBD1 (6 bases). Per germline, CDR1 SGHTA and CDR2 FQGNSA. This CDR3 is 14 amino acids long. V was pared by 2 bases and J by 1 base, with 7 bases between. The CDR3 reads CASSLSGGTDTQYF. In nucleotides, the CDR3 is TGTGCCAGCAGCTTATCAGGGGGCACAGATACGCAGTATTTT.

This chain uses TRBV7-8 with TRBJ2-2, with D maybe TRBD1 (6 bases). Germline V CDR1 and CDR2: SGHVS, FQNEAQ. The CDR3 has 15 residues. The ends were cut back, 1 base at V and 6 bases at J, with 12 bases in the middle. This chain's CDR3 is CASSLGTVAPGELFF. The CDR3 DNA reads TGTGCCAGCAGCTTAGGGACAGTAGCCCCCGGGGAGCTGTTTTTT. Full variable domain (remainder filled in from reference TRBV7-8 and TRBJ2-2): GAGVSQSPRYKVAKRGQDVALRCDPISGHVSLFWYQQALGQGPEFLTYFQNEAQLDKSGLPSDRFFAERPEGSVSTLKIQRTQQEDSAVYLCASSLGTVAPGELFFGEGSRLTVL.

The chain has TRBV6-1 and TRBJ2-7; D is possibly TRBD1 (8 bases). CDR1 is MNHNS, CDR2 SASEGT, per germline. Trimming removed 4 bases at V and 5 bases at J, with 18 bases between. The CDR3 extends over 15 amino acids. CDR3 protein: CASSGGTGGVDEQYF. DNA of the CDR3: TGTGCCAGCAGTGGTGGCACAGGGGGGGTGGACGAGCAGTACTTC.

This chain uses TRBV7-9 with TRBJ2-7; D remains unclear. Germline V CDR1 and CDR2: SEHNR, FQNEAQ (reference sequence). This CDR3 has 15 residues. The V and J ends lost 1 base and 4 bases respectively, with 14 bases between them. The CDR3 nucleotides are TGTGCCAGCAGCTTAGTTTACAGAAACCATTACGAGCAGTACTTC. Translated, it gives CASSLVYRNHYEQYF.

This rearrangement joins TRBV9 to TRBJ2-3; the D gene is possibly TRBD1 (5 bases). Germline V gene sequence: CDR1 SGDLS, CDR2 YYNGEE. The CDR3 is 15 residues long. V lost 0 bases, J lost 3 bases, and 11 bases lay in between. The CDR3 is CASSVVGVNTDTQYF. The CDR3 DNA reads TGTGCCAGCAGCGTAGTAGGGGTCAATACAGATACGCAGTATTTT.

J is TRBJ2-2 and V is TRBV4-3, with 8 bases that match TRBD1. Germline-derived CDR1 and CDR2 are LGHNA and YSLEER. Unmatched junction bases numbered 5, after V lost 0 bases and J lost 5 bases. The CDR3 sequence is 16 residues long. CDR3 amino acids: CASSQDTGGSTGELFF. The CDR3 coding sequence is TGCGCCAGCAGCCAAGATACAGGGGGAAGTACCGGGGAGCTGTTTTTT.

This clone appeared a single time. V usage is TRBV7-2 and J usage is TRBJ2-1, with 13 bases fitting TRBD2. With V trimmed by 5 bases and J by 4 bases, 5 bases remained unmatched. CDR1 SGHTA and CDR2 FQGNSA come from the germline V gene. The CDR3 loop spans 16 amino acids. The CDR3 sequence: CASSPTSGGGYNEQFF. The CDR3 DNA reads as TGTGCCAGCAGCCCTACTAGCGGGGGGGGTTACAATGAGCAGTTCTTC.